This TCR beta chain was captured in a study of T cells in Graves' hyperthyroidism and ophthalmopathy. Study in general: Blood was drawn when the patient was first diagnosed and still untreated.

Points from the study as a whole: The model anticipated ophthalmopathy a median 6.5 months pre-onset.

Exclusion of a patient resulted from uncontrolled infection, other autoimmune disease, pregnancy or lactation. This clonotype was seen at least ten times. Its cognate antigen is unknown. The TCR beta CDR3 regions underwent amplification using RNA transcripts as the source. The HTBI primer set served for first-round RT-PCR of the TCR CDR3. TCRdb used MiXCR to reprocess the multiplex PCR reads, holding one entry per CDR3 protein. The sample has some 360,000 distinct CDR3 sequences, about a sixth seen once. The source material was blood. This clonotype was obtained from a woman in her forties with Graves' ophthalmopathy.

CDR3 bases: TGTGCCAGCAGCCCAGCCGGCGGGAGAGTCTACGAGCAGTACTTC. Its translation is CASSPAGGRVYEQYF. The chain employs TRBV7-2 and TRBJ2-7; TRBD2 matches 7 bases. This CDR3 is built from 15 residues. Germline V gives CDR1 SGHTA, CDR2 FQGNSA. J gave up 3 bases and V 5 bases, and 10 bases lay outside the gene matches.